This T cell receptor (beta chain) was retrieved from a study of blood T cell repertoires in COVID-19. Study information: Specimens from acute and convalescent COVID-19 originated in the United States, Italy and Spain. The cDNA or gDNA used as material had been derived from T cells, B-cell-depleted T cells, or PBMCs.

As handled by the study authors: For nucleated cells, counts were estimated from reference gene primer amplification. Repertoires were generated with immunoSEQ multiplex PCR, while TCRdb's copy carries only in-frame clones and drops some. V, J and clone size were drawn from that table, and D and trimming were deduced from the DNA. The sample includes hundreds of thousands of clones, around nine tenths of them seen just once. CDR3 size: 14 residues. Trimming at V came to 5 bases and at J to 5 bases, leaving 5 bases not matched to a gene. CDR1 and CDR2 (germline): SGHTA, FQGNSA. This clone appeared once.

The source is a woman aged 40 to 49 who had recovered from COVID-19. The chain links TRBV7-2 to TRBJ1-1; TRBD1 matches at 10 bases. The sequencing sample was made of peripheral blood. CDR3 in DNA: TGTGCCAGCAGCCGGACAGGGGGTAGGACTGAAGCTTTCTTT. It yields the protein CASSRTGGRTEAFF.